The 2 T cell receptor beta chains below were found in one sample sequenced in a study of shared T cell receptors in the human thymus. This table comes from immunoSEQ multiplex PCR, and its TCRdb copy is limited to in-frame clones, with some not included. The sample consists of over 650,000 clones, roughly 86% of them appearing once. The sample was also reused in another study, on human thymus T cells.

Sequenced: thymocytes. The receptors stem from a boy in the first two years of life with a congenital heart defect.

This rearrangement joins TRBV19 to TRBJ1-1; perhaps TRBD1 as D (6 bases). The V and J ends lost 3 bases and 8 bases respectively, with 16 bases between them. Germline values: CDR1 LNHDA, CDR2 SQIVND (reference sequence). The CDR3 spans 14 residues. The CDR3 coding sequence is TGTGCCAGTAGTATTAAGTCGACAGGCCTAGAAGCTTTCTTT. It codes for CASSIKSTGLEAFF.

This sequence joins TRBV2 and TRBJ1-6, with 11 bases that match TRBD1. V shed 6 bases and J 6 bases; nucleotides not matched to a gene: 1. The CDR3 runs 14 residues. Germline values: CDR1 SNHLY, CDR2 FYNNEI. As DNA, the CDR3 is TGTGCCAGCAGGGGACAGGGGGGTAATTCACCCCTCCACTTT. Amino acids: CASRGQGGNSPLHF. The full variable domain, rest sourced from reference TRBV2 and TRBJ1-6, is EPEVTQTPSHQVTQMGQEVILRCVPISNHLYFYWYRQILGQKVEFLVSFYNNEISEKSEIFDDQFSVERPDGSNFTLKIRSTKLEDSAMYFCASRGQGGNSPLHFGNGTRLTVT.